The 3 T cell receptor beta chains presented below share a single source sample, sequenced in a study of OX40 agonist ivuxolimab in advanced cancers. Sequencing was performed with immunoSEQ multiplex PCR; in TCRdb, only in-frame clones are kept and a portion is missing. The sample consists of about 20,000 clones, roughly 78% of them appearing once. The source material was CD4+ or CD8+ T cells sorted from blood, sampled in a trial of the OX40 agonist ivuxolimab. These receptors were collected from an adult with an advanced solid tumor such as melanoma, head and neck, liver or kidney cancer.

The rearrangement links TRBV7-9 to TRBJ1-2; TRBD1 might be the D (6 bases). Germline values: CDR1 SEHNR, CDR2 FQNEAQ (reference sequence). V lost 7 bases and J lost 4, with 13 bases in between. The CDR3 loop spans 13 amino acids. The CDR3 spells CASTRDTAYGYTF. The DNA of the CDR3 is TGTGCCAGCACCCGGGACACTGCCTATGGCTACACCTTC.

J is TRBJ1-6 and V is TRBV28; D is unclear. CDR1 MDHEN and CDR2 SYDVKM come from the germline V gene. The CDR3 is made up of 14 amino acids. Trimming cost V 9 bases and J 0 bases, with 9 bases left between them. CDR3 sequence: CASRRSSYNSPLHF. CDR3 in DNA: TGTGCCAGTCGACGGAGCTCCTATAATTCACCCCTCCACTTT.

This clone appeared a few times. This chain links TRBV25-1 with TRBJ1-2; D not resolved. The V and J ends lost 5 bases and 1 base respectively, with 5 bases between them. The CDR3 consists of 12 residues. Germline V CDR1 and CDR2: MGHDK, SYGVNS. The chain's CDR3 is CASSFGNYGYTF. The CDR3 DNA follows: TGTGCCAGCAGTTTCGGTAACTATGGCTACACCTTC.